Following are 10 T cell receptor beta chains from one sample sequenced in a study of tumor-infiltrating lymphocytes in localized non-small cell lung cancer. Only in-frame clones appear in the TCRdb table, and some are missing; sequencing was by immunoSEQ multiplex PCR. The table shows under 9,500 clones, with approximately 84% occurring only once. Source material: uninvolved lung tissue not adjacent to the tumor. All receptors derive from a human donor with non-small cell lung cancer.

This sequence joins TRBV11-2 and TRBJ2-1; 10 bases align to TRBD2. CDR1 is SGHAT, CDR2 FQNNGV, per germline. CDR3 length: 15 residues. Trimming at V came to 4 bases and at J to 4 bases, leaving 4 bases not matched to a gene. The CDR3 loop is CASSSRTSGYNEQFF. The DNA of the CDR3 is TGTGCCAGCAGCTCCCGGACTAGCGGTTACAATGAGCAGTTCTTC.

The chain carries TRBV29-1 and TRBJ2-5, with no clear D. The ends were cut back, 4 bases at V and 5 bases at J, with 5 bases in the middle. Germline CDR1 SQVTM, CDR2 ANQGSEA. This CDR3 has 10 residues. The CDR3, as DNA: TGCAGCGTTGGGGTGGAGACCCAGTACTTC. As protein: CSVGVETQYF.

CDR3 bases: TGTGCCAGCGCAAAGGGACAGGGGGCATACGAGCAGTACTTC. This gives the protein CASAKGQGAYEQYF. The chain uses TRBV4-2 and TRBJ2-7; 12 bases align to TRBD1. Germline CDR1 LGHNA, CDR2 YNFKEQ. The CDR3 totals 14 residues. With 8 bases clipped from V and 4 bases from J, the junction kept 6 bases outside the gene matches.

The chain recombines TRBV7-9 with TRBJ1-1; tentatively, D is TRBD1 (5 bases). This CDR3 contains 14 residues. Germline V CDR1 and CDR2: SEHNR, FQNEAQ (reference sequence). V was pared by 4 bases and J by 1 base, with 10 bases between. CDR3 loop: CASSSAGPNTEAFF. The CDR3, as DNA: TGTGCCAGCAGCTCTGCGGGGCCGAACACTGAAGCTTTCTTT.

The V gene is TRBV11-3, the J gene TRBJ2-3; 7 nucleotides align to TRBD1. The ends lost 3 bases at V and 2 bases at J; junction bases unmatched: 5. The CDR3 loop spans 15 amino acids. Germline V gene data show CDR1 as SGHNT and CDR2 as YENEEA. CDR3 in amino acids: CASSFGQDATDTQYF. CDR3 DNA: TGTGCCAGCAGCTTCGGACAGGACGCCACAGATACGCAGTATTTT.

DNA of the CDR3: TGTGCCAGCAGCCGTACCGGGACGGGAAACACTGAAGCTTTCTTT. Encoded protein: CASSRTGTGNTEAFF. V and J are TRBV7-6 and TRBJ1-1, with D perhaps matching TRBD1 (5 bases). V was shortened by 5 bases and J by 2 bases, with 15 bases between the two germline ends. There are 15 residues in the CDR3. Germline V gives CDR1 SGHVS, CDR2 FNYEAQ.

V usage is TRBV9 and J usage is TRBJ2-2, with TRBD2 as a possible D gene (6 bases). CDR1 is SGDLS and CDR2 is YYNGEE in the germline V gene. This CDR3 is built from 16 residues. V was shortened by 0 bases and J by 6 bases, with 15 bases between the two germline ends. The CDR3 loop is CASSVAGRGVAGELFF. CDR3 in DNA: TGTGCCAGCAGCGTAGCCGGGAGAGGTGTGGCCGGGGAGCTGTTTTTT.

The CDR3 loop is CASSWGTGANTGELFF. The DNA of the CDR3 is TGTGCCAGCAGCTGGGGGACAGGGGCGAACACCGGGGAGCTGTTTTTT. This chain uses TRBV5-6 with TRBJ2-2, with 10 bases lining up with TRBD1. Germline CDR1 SGHDT, CDR2 YYEEEE. The J segment lost 0 bases and the V segment lost 3 bases, leaving 2 bases of the junction unmatched. This CDR3 has 16 residues. The entire variable domain, with the rest obtained from reference TRBV5-6 and TRBJ2-2, is as follows: DAGVTQSPTHLIKTRGQQVTLRCSPKSGHDTVSWYQQALGQGPQFIFQYYEEEERQRGNFPDRFSGHQFPNYSSELNVNALLLGDSALYLCASSWGTGANTGELFFGEGSRLTVL.

This chain links TRBV6-5 with TRBJ1-2; D unclear. CDR1 is MNHEY, CDR2 SVGAGI, per germline. The CDR3 sequence is 14 residues long. The germline V and J ends were trimmed by 3 bases and 2 bases, with 10 bases remaining between them. The CDR3 DNA reads TGTGCCAGCAGTTATGGTTTCACCAACTATGGCTACACCTTC. Translated: CASSYGFTNYGYTF.

The J gene is TRBJ2-3, the V gene TRBV13, with 7 bases aligning to TRBD1. The CDR3 loop spans 15 amino acids. The trim removed 2 bases at V and 6 bases at J, leaving 8 bases unmatched. CDR1 is PRHDT and CDR2 is FYEKMQ in the germline V gene (reference sequence). CDR3 protein: CASSLRGGERDTQYF. The CDR3 nucleotides read TGTGCCAGCAGCTTACGAGGGGGCGAGCGGGATACGCAGTATTTT.